This T cell receptor beta chain was sequenced for a study of cytomegalovirus exposure and HLA in healthy donors (dated by TCRdb to about 2017). General notes on the study: According to an earlier analysis of several hundred of the donors, 150 million to 200 million T cells yielded roughly 110 million unique TCR beta sequences and 276 Gb of sequence data. Along with the roughly 610-subject first cohort, a separate validation cohort of over a hundred different subjects was used. High-throughput TCR immunosequencing, statistical association of individual TCRs with disease status, and machine learning were combined to predict cytomegalovirus infection status. A later genetic analysis used genome-wide SNP genotypes for about 65% of the 666 donors, treating that subset as a discovery cohort. Several DR-DQ haplotypes were handled as single units for association and clustering because linkage in the cohort was strong. Class I and class II HLA loci were covered by the typing at four-digit resolution. Every discovery cohort repertoire had been produced on one sequencing platform. The study used immunosequencing to profile the T cell repertoires of 670 or so subjects and linked those repertoires to cytomegalovirus serostatus. Rather than using new phenotypic data, the later analysis identified candidate immune exposures from TCR beta sequences and from how often those sequences occurred across donors. An earlier analysis of about 600 of the donors used high-throughput TCR beta sequencing to judge whether each TCR beta V gene segment behaved as functional or pseudogenic. An early release covering around 630 HLA-typed donors comprised roughly 300 gigabases of sequencing data and around 85 million unique TCR sequences. To study patterns of TCR occurrence, a later analysis re-analyzed previously published TCR beta repertoires from 700 or so donors and added high-resolution HLA genotyping. Of the roughly 400 genotyped donors, 65% to 90% fell in the genetic ancestry cluster associated with self-reported Caucasian donors. The study aimed to test whether cataloging public T cell receptors could reveal signatures of past pathogen exposure. Typing coverage differed by locus: A, B, C, DRB1 and DQB1 were typed in roughly 620-640 donors, DQA1 in around 500, DPA1 in some 570, and DPB1 in roughly 450. Donor age, sex, ethnicity and CMV serostatus were compiled together with the repertoire data. Across some 400 genotyped donors of the cohort, an average of about 250,000 unique TCR beta nucleotide sequences per donor were sequenced, and 15% to 20% of those sequences were non-productive.

General findings and caveats noted by the study authors: In vitro tests confirmed that three of the cytomegalovirus-associated TCR beta chains recognize cytomegalovirus antigens. In a later analysis, HLA-associated TCR beta chains were found to be more clonally expanded and to have lower generation probabilities than equally common non-associated chains. The only immune exposure information available for the cohort was CMV serostatus. In a later genetic analysis, fewer N-insertions in productive TCRs were reported among donors in an Asian-associated ancestry cluster than the roughly 640-donor mean. According to the authors, the approach could potentially be generalized to other disease states and immunological phenotypes. A cluster of highly shared sequence variants was judged likely to be a technical artifact of the sequencing pipeline. Fewer than 20 rarely observed V segments, including chromosome 9 orphons, were excluded from the earlier analysis of some 590 of the donors because counts were too low. Most TCR sequences were seen in very few donors, while some public TCRs were found in many individuals. In both the original and validation cohorts, the classifier was reported to diagnose cytomegalovirus status with high specificity and sensitivity. In this cohort, only TCR beta chains were sequenced, and detectable features were limited by the absence of alpha or paired-chain data. In an earlier analysis of around 600 of the donors, most TCR beta V segments appeared in productive rearrangements about 87% or about 30% of the time, broadly matching IMGT annotations. Specific HLA alleles were associated with 18,000 or so TCR beta sequences at a false discovery rate of 0.05 in a later analysis. Linkage disequilibrium might explain the correlated functional status among segregating V segments, but an unknown experimental factor could not be excluded. Because HLA typing was missing for some donors at each locus, association tests included only the typed subset. The 87-base-pair reads could not distinguish some IMGT-functional V segments, including TRBV6-2 and TRBV6-3, so those segments were excluded. In a later analysis, the rate of TCR association differed among HLA loci, with DRB1 alleles having the most associated TCRs and HLA-C alleles having the fewest. Sequencing depth was assumed to be roughly uniform across donors in the presence/absence analyses, though that assumption may not hold. A later analysis reported that several top co-occurrence clusters appeared linked to parvovirus B19, influenza, CMV and Epstein-Barr virus. A later analysis found that most CMV-associated TCR beta chains appeared HLA-restricted, with HLA associations seemingly driven largely by CMV exposure. Assigning TCR associations to individual alleles was difficult when HLA alleles, especially DR and DQ, strongly co-occurred. The study listed around 160 TCR beta chains as associated with cytomegalovirus. A later genetic analysis associated a missense DCLRE1C variant with V-gene and J-gene trimming of TCR beta chains, and an independent cohort replicated the association. A further reported finding was that TCR beta sequences accurately predicted the HLA-A and HLA-B alleles for most subjects in the first cohort.

The cohort was made up of around 720 healthy bone marrow donors. Cohort members were all nominally healthy when sampled, although unrecorded immune exposures were likely present. The donor tested CMV seropositive and was one of the 289 seropositive cohort members. A peripheral blood sample was collected from each donor, and TCR beta sequencing was performed on peripheral blood mononuclear cells. Genomic DNA was extracted from the blood cell samples with the Qiagen DNeasy Blood Extraction Kit. On this clone: Its antigen is unknown. No base quality values were provided; no much bigger clone lies one nucleotide off.

Germline trimming amounts to 3 bases on V and 4 bases on J, with 1 as the count of junction bases outside the gene matches. Measured from the cysteine to the phenylalanine, the CDR3 is 13 residues long. Only the CDR3 portion is preserved as DNA: 39 bases, with reading frame beginning at the first base. CDR1 MNHEY and CDR2 SMNVEV were looked up in the germline V gene (reference sequence). Library preparation employed the immunoSEQ multiplex PCR assay. The multiplex PCR relied on a mix of 60 forward primers for TCR Vbeta segments and 13 reverse primers for TCR Jbeta segments. Amplification of the CDR3 region of rearranged TCR beta genes was performed with a multiplex PCR assay on genomic DNA. Amplified TCR beta libraries were sequenced as 87-base-pair reads on the Illumina HiSeq System. As for the authors' bioinformatics: A later analysis tallied tens of millions of unique TCR beta chains across the 600 to 700 repertoires, and roughly 11 million of those chains were shared by two or more donors. Raw reads were error-corrected and collapsed into unique sequences with a nearest-neighbor algorithm that merged closely related sequences to remove PCR and sequencing errors. V, D and J gene segments were assigned by aligning CDR3 sequences to IMGT reference sequences. For a sequence to be retained, a match of at least six nucleotides was required to both a V gene segment and a J gene segment. Rearrangements were called productive when the CDR3 lacked stop codons and stayed in frame with V and J; all others were non-productive. Following IMGT convention, CDR3 was defined as the stretch from the second conserved V-encoded cysteine up to the conserved J-encoded phenylalanine. The earlier analysis of fewer than 700 of the donors excluded sequences that lacked an unambiguous match to a single V gene segment. An earlier analysis of fewer than 750 of the donors called V segments functional above 56.7% productive rearrangements and segregating when the between-donor standard deviation exceeded 5%. A statistical classification framework was built for diagnosing cytomegalovirus status from the catalog of TCR beta chain sequences. V and J gene assignment, in a later analysis, came from comparing TCR nucleotide sequences with IMGT/GENE-DB human TR gene sequences. Using the TCRdist pipeline, a later analysis assigned CDR3 sequences along with most-parsimonious VDJ recombination scenarios. In a later analysis, each TCR beta chain was defined by its CDR3 amino acid sequence together with its V-gene family, and reads without a unique V-gene family were excluded. To address suspected cross-contamination and a sequencing artifact, a later analysis removed under 600 highly shared, low-generation-probability nucleotide sequences. In a later analysis, a clonal expansion index was calculated for each public chain from normalized within-repertoire ranks of inferred template counts. In a later analysis, generation probabilities were computed with a VDJ recombination model fitted to out-of-frame rearrangements, and the resulting probabilities were checked against IGoR. In a later analysis, TCR-TCR, TCR-HLA and TCR-CMV co-occurrence was scored with hypergeometric tests, and a repertoire-size bias correction was applied to TCR pairs. A later analysis estimated false discovery rates by permuting HLA or CMV assignments 20 times. In a later analysis, co-occurring TCRs were grouped using DBSCAN, and TCRdist sequence similarity was added for clustering within HLA-allele-positive subsets. Repertoires with fewer than 30,000 or more than 120,000 public chains, plus five repertoires with anomalous nucleotide sharing, were excluded from co-occurrence clustering. The table comes from immuneACCESS by way of TCRdb, which keeps in-frame sequences with V and J called. Part of the clones is missing from these tables; in studies checked, under half for an unresolved V gene and the rest for unknown reasons. V, J and clone size are those of that table, while D and trimming were read from the DNA. Counted in this sample were more than 95,000 clones; about 70% of them appeared once. In total, the top ten clones hold around 3.1% of the sample.

This clonotype originated in a female donor in good health and CMV-seropositive. Recombination joined TRBV27 with TRBJ1-1; the central 8 bases match TRBD1. Sequenced sample: PBMCs. CDR3 reads: CASSLDRVTEAFF. The nucleotide sequence is given as TGTGCCAGCAGTTTGGACAGGGTCACTGAAGCTTTCTTT.